These T cell receptor beta chains were read from a single sample in a study of blood T cell repertoires in COVID-19. Assay: immunoSEQ multiplex PCR; the TCRdb copy retains only in-frame clones and omits some. The sample holds about 200,000 clones, 88% seen once. The sequencing input was peripheral blood. These TCRs come from a man younger than 30 with active or convalescent COVID-19. Both conserved end residues are part of each CDR3. The D gene is left open where the match is weak. Size tells how often a clone was seen (once, few, many) or the class of an expanded clone, and some rows leave it out.

D gene,clone size,J gene,V gene,CDR3 protein,CDR3 DNA
TRBD1,NA,TRBJ1-2,TRBV7-9,CASSLGTGALGYTF,TGTGCCAGCAGCTTAGGAACAGGGGCGCTTGGCTACACCTTC
NA,NA,TRBJ1-5,TRBV19,CASSIRQAQAQHF,TGTGCCAGTAGTATACGGCAGGCTCAGGCCCAGCATTTT
NA,NA,TRBJ2-2,TRBV18,CASSRLSSGELFF,TGTGCCAGCTCCCGTCTGTCGTCCGGGGAGCTGTTTTTT
NA,NA,TRBJ1-4,TRBV27,CASSWAAGSLEKLFF,TGTGCCAGCAGTTGGGCGGCGGGGTCTCTCGAAAAACTGTTTTTT
NA,NA,TRBJ1-1,TRBV30,CAWSEKGVRWDTEAFF,TGTGCCTGGAGTGAAAAGGGGGTCCGGTGGGACACTGAAGCTTTCTTT
TRBD1,NA,TRBJ1-1,TRBV7-2,CASSTQGDTEAFF,TGTGCCAGCAGCACACAGGGGGACACTGAAGCTTTCTTT
NA,NA,TRBJ1-1,TRBV11-3,CASSFNRQGNEAFF,TGTGCCAGCAGCTTCAATCGGCAGGGTAACGAAGCTTTCTTT
NA,NA,TRBJ1-2,TRBV29-1,CSVEESGHRDYGYTF,TGCAGCGTTGAAGAGTCCGGACATCGGGACTATGGCTACACCTTC
TRBD2,NA,TRBJ2-1,TRBV11-2,CASSPDGGGGAPFF,TGTGCCAGCAGCCCCGATGGGGGCGGGGGGGCCCCCTTCTTC
NA,NA,TRBJ1-1,TRBV30,CAWVRGGNTEAFF,TGTGCCTGGGTAAGGGGGGGGAACACTGAAGCTTTCTTT
TRBD1,NA,TRBJ1-6,TRBV27,CASSWRQGTGYRSYNSPLHF,TGTGCCAGCAGTTGGCGACAGGGTACCGGATATAGGTCCTATAATTCACCCCTCCACTTT
TRBD2,many,TRBJ2-3,TRBV6-4,CASSDSSGGTDTQYF,TGTGCCAGCAGTGACTCTAGCGGGGGCACAGATACGCAGTATTTT
NA,few,TRBJ1-2,TRBV4-3,CASSLNLRDMDYGYTF,TGCGCCAGCAGCCTCAATCTCCGGGACATGGACTATGGCTACACCTTC
NA,NA,TRBJ1-3,TRBV6-1,CASSDRIDTIYF,TGTGCCAGCAGTGATAGAATAGACACCATATATTTT
NA,few,TRBJ1-5,TRBV7-8,CASSLRGDTQPQHF,TGTGCCAGCAGCTTACGGGGGGACACTCAGCCCCAGCATTTT
NA,NA,TRBJ2-2,TRBV2,CASSDFGAWTVNTGELFF,TGTGCCAGCAGTGATTTTGGGGCTTGGACGGTGAACACCGGGGAGCTGTTTTTT
TRBD1,few,TRBJ2-7,TRBV19,CASSPSGQGGYEQYF,TGTGCCAGTAGTCCATCCGGACAGGGCGGGTACGAGCAGTACTTC
TRBD1,NA,TRBJ1-5,TRBV6-5,CASTRDRGGNQPQHF,TGTGCCAGCACTAGAGACAGGGGAGGCAATCAGCCCCAGCATTTT
NA,few,TRBJ2-7,TRBV7-9,CASSLASPTRSYEQYF,TGTGCCAGCAGCTTAGCGAGTCCGACACGTTCCTACGAGCAGTACTTC
NA,NA,TRBJ1-1,TRBV7-2,CASSLGFGQRGTEAFF,TGTGCCAGCAGCCTAGGGTTCGGGCAACGAGGGACTGAAGCTTTCTTT
TRBD2,NA,TRBJ2-7,TRBV19,CASSNVAGAYEQYF,TGTGCCAGTAGTAACGTAGCGGGGGCCTACGAGCAGTACTTC
NA,NA,TRBJ1-1,TRBV10-3,CAISESGQGWTEAFF,TGTGCCATCAGTGAATCCGGGCAGGGTTGGACTGAAGCTTTCTTT
NA,once,TRBJ1-4,TRBV9,CASSPSRTNEKLFF,TGTGCCAGCAGCCCTTCCCGGACTAATGAAAAACTGTTTTTT
TRBD2,NA,TRBJ2-1,TRBV27,CASRQREDYNEQFF,TGTGCCAGCAGACAGCGGGAAGACTACAATGAGCAGTTCTTC
NA,once,TRBJ2-7,TRBV5-4,CASSLGLEIEQYF,TGTGCCAGCAGCTTGGGGCTAGAGATCGAGCAGTACTTC
TRBD2,NA,TRBJ2-5,TRBV28,CASRGVAGGPQTQYF,TGTGCCAGCAGAGGGGTAGCGGGGGGGCCGCAGACCCAGTACTTC
TRBD1,NA,TRBJ1-2,TRBV5-4,CASSPGQVDYGYTF,TGTGCCAGCAGCCCAGGACAGGTGGACTATGGCTACACCTTC
TRBD1,NA,TRBJ2-3,TRBV30,CAWSASHRGRTQYF,TGTGCCTGGAGTGCCTCCCACAGGGGCAGGACGCAGTATTTT
TRBD1,NA,TRBJ2-1,TRBV7-2,CASSLTSTGRNEQFF,TGTGCCAGCAGCTTAACATCGACAGGGAGAAATGAGCAGTTCTTC
NA,NA,TRBJ1-3,TRBV6-5,CASSRGQSSGNTIYF,TGTGCCAGCAGCCGGGGACAAAGCTCTGGAAACACCATATATTTT
NA,NA,TRBJ1-2,TRBV3-1/TRBV3-2,CASCPGANYGYTF,TGTGCCAGCTGCCCAGGCGCTAACTATGGCTACACCTTC
NA,NA,TRBJ1-5,TRBV30,CAWRSPGGNQPQHF,TGTGCCTGGAGGAGCCCAGGGGGCAATCAGCCCCAGCATTTT
TRBD1,once,TRBJ1-6,TRBV19,CASSLGQGYSPLHF,TGTGCCAGTAGCCTGGGACAGGGTTATTCACCCCTCCACTTT
TRBD2,NA,TRBJ2-7,TRBV7-2,CASSLGLAGIYEQYF,TGTGCCAGCAGCTTAGGGCTAGCGGGGATATACGAGCAGTACTTC
NA,once,TRBJ2-1,TRBV7-3,CASSLSAGVYNEQFF,TGTGCCAGCAGCTTATCGGCGGGTGTTTACAATGAGCAGTTCTTC
TRBD2,NA,TRBJ2-7,TRBV5-4,CASSLGPAGVYEQYF,TGTGCCAGCAGCTTGGGTCCAGCGGGAGTCTACGAGCAGTACTTC
TRBD1,NA,TRBJ1-1,TRBV18,CASSPPNGQVNTEAFF,TGTGCCAGCTCACCACCGAATGGACAGGTGAACACTGAAGCTTTCTTT
NA,NA,TRBJ2-1,TRBV30,CAWGRDRFDNEQFF,TGTGCCTGGGGACGAGACAGGTTTGACAATGAGCAGTTCTTC
TRBD1,NA,TRBJ1-1,TRBV6-5,CASRRQGLNTEAFF,TGTGCCAGCAGACGACAGGGCTTGAACACTGAAGCTTTCTTT
TRBD1,NA,TRBJ1-3,TRBV19,CASSILFGTGGSGNTIYF,TGTGCCAGTAGTATTTTGTTCGGGACAGGGGGCTCTGGAAACACCATATATTTT
TRBD1,NA,TRBJ1-1,TRBV2,CASSADRGNTEAFF,TGTGCCAGCAGCGCCGACAGGGGAAACACTGAAGCTTTCTTT
TRBD2,NA,TRBJ2-7,TRBV29-1,CSARTSGRYEQYF,TGCAGCGCCCGGACTAGCGGGAGGTACGAGCAGTACTTC
TRBD1,NA,TRBJ2-1,TRBV4-1,CASRVGTGRYNEQFF,TGCGCCAGCAGGGTGGGGACAGGGAGGTACAATGAGCAGTTCTTC
TRBD1,NA,TRBJ1-3,TRBV11-2,CASSLRTGRNTIYF,TGTGCCAGCAGCTTAAGGACAGGGAGAAACACCATATATTTT
TRBD1,few,TRBJ1-2,TRBV5-1,CASSLGQGEGGYTF,TGCGCCAGCAGCTTGGGACAGGGAGAAGGGGGCTACACCTTC
NA,NA,TRBJ2-7,TRBV6-5,CASSVSYEQYF,TGTGCCAGCAGCGTCTCCTACGAGCAGTACTTC
TRBD2,once,TRBJ2-3,TRBV24-1,CATGGIAGPSTDTQYF,TGTGCCACAGGGGGGATAGCGGGGCCTAGCACAGATACGCAGTATTTT